Listed here are 30 T cell receptor beta chains from one sample, sequenced in a study of cytomegalovirus exposure and HLA in healthy donors. The PCR employed 60 Vbeta primers together with 13 Jbeta primers. Profiled with immunoSEQ multiplex PCR; TCRdb holds only in-frame clones, not every one. In total, the table holds roughly 190,000 clones. Material for sequencing was PBMCs. Receptor source: a man in his thirties or forties in good health and CMV-seronegative.

This chain connects TRBV15 to TRBJ2-7; the match to TRBD2 covers 8 bases. Per germline, CDR1 LNHNV and CDR2 YYDKDF (reference sequence). With 0 bases clipped from V and 2 bases from J, the junction kept 9 bases outside the gene matches. The CDR3 covers 17 residues. The CDR3 nucleotides read TGTGCCACCAGCAGAGATTATGGAGCGGGAGAGACCTACGAGCAGTACTTC. It codes for CATSRDYGAGETYEQYF.

V and J are TRBV7-2 and TRBJ1-5; D is ambiguous. The CDR3 spans 13 residues. V lost 4 bases, J lost 11 bases, and 15 bases lay in between. Germline lookup yields CDR1 SGHTA and CDR2 FQGNSA. CDR3 bases: TGTGCCAGCAGCTCAAGTGGCAGGTCAGCCCAGCATTTT. It translates to CASSSSGRSAQHF.

The chain combines TRBV11-2 with TRBJ2-3; TRBD2 aligns across 7 bases. This CDR3 has 16 amino acids. The ends lost 2 bases at V and 4 bases at J; junction bases unmatched: 9. In germline, CDR1 is SGHAT, CDR2 FQNNGV. The DNA for the CDR3 is TGTGCCAGCAGCTTATTGGGGGGGAGTAGCGCAGATACGCAGTATTTT. The encoded protein is CASSLLGGSSADTQYF.

This rearrangement joins TRBV14 to TRBJ1-1; no definite D call. Germline values: CDR1 SGHDN, CDR2 FVKESK. Between the trimmed V and J ends, which lost 4 bases and 4 bases, there was a span of 7 bases. The CDR3 has 12 residues. For the CDR3, the DNA is TGTGCCAGCAGCCGAGGCCGCACTGAAGCTTTCTTT. Translated: CASSRGRTEAFF.

The gene calls are TRBV10-1 and TRBJ2-1, with a weak D call TRBD2 (5 bases). This CDR3 comprises 17 residues. In germline, CDR1 is WNHNN, CDR2 SYGVQD (reference sequence). Trimming pared 0 bases from V and 0 bases from J, leaving 12 bases between. The CDR3 region is CASSESSAGVSYNEQFF. The CDR3 nucleotides read TGCGCCAGCAGTGAGTCTTCGGCGGGTGTCTCCTACAATGAGCAGTTCTTC.

The chain links TRBV12-5 to TRBJ1-6; the match to TRBD1 covers 7 bases. CDR3 length equals 14 residues. Germline values: CDR1 LGHNT, CDR2 FRNRAP. Trimming cost V 3 bases and J 7 bases; bases outside gene matches: 3. The CDR3 reads CASGFEGANSPLHF. DNA for the CDR3: TGTGCTAGTGGTTTCGAGGGGGCAAATTCACCCCTCCACTTT.

DNA for the CDR3: TGTGCCAGTAGTCGTGACAGGGGACGTCTCTATGGCTACACCTTC. This encodes CASSRDRGRLYGYTF. This chain joins TRBV19 and TRBJ1-2; 8 positions agree with TRBD1. Germline lookup yields CDR1 LNHDA and CDR2 SQIVND (reference sequence). Trimming cost V 5 bases and J 4 bases; bases outside gene matches: 9. This CDR3 is 15 amino acids long.

CDR3 sequence reads: CASSSTGFGNTEAFF. CDR3 DNA: TGCGCCAGCAGCTCGACAGGATTCGGGAACACTGAAGCTTTCTTT. J is TRBJ1-1 and V is TRBV5-1, with D possibly TRBD1 on 6 matching bases. Germline V CDR1 and CDR2: SGHRS, YFSETQ. Trimming pared 3 bases from V and 1 base from J, leaving 13 bases between. This CDR3 is 15 amino acids long. The full variable domain, completed using reference TRBV5-1 and TRBJ1-1, is KAGVTQTPRYLIKTRGQQVTLSCSPISGHRSVSWYQQTPGQGLQFLFEYFSETQRNKGNFPGRFSGRQFSNSRSEMNVSTLELGDSALYLCASSSTGFGNTEAFFGQGTRLTVV.

The rearrangement uses TRBV7-2 and TRBJ1-1; 7 nucleotides align to TRBD1. The CDR3 consists of 13 residues. CDR1 and CDR2 (germline): SGHTA, FQGNSA. Trimming at V came to 8 bases and at J to 3 bases, leaving 6 bases not matched to a gene. The CDR3 DNA is TGTGCCAGCGGAGGACAGGTGGACACTGAAGCTTTCTTT. Protein product: CASGGQVDTEAFF.

This chain links TRBV11-3 with TRBJ2-7; 8 nucleotides match TRBD1. The CDR3 is 16 residues long. Germline V gene data show CDR1 as SGHNT and CDR2 as YENEEA. Unmatched junction bases numbered 9, after V lost 5 bases and J lost 0 bases. CDR3 protein: CASSLRTGSDSYEQYF. The CDR3, as DNA: TGTGCCAGCAGCCTCCGGACAGGGTCTGACTCCTACGAGCAGTACTTC.

The chain uses TRBV6-5 and TRBJ2-2; the D gene is possibly TRBD1 (5 bases). The V gene's germline CDR1 is MNHEY and CDR2 SVGAGI. With 4 bases removed from V and 4 bases from J, the gap between germline ends came to 10 bases. CDR3 length: 14 amino acids. The DNA of the CDR3 is TGTGCCAGCAGTTTTTCCAGGGCCACCGGGGAGCTGTTTTTT. It specifies CASSFSRATGELFF.

V is TRBV7-2 and J is TRBJ1-3; 7 bases are a match to TRBD1. Germline V gene data show CDR1 as SGHTA and CDR2 as FQGNSA. J lost 4 bases, V lost 5 bases, and 11 bases had no gene match. This CDR3 is 16 amino acids long. The CDR3 DNA is TGTGCCAGCAGCCAGGGGGGTCAGGGGACCGGAAACACCATATATTTT. It translates to CASSQGGQGTGNTIYF.

The chain has TRBV27 and TRBJ2-1; D gene unclear. The CDR3 sequence is 14 residues long. The ends were cut back, 0 bases at V and 15 bases at J, with 18 bases in the middle. Germline V lookup: CDR1 MNHEY, CDR2 SMNVEV (reference sequence). CDR3 DNA sequence: TGTGCCAGCAGTTTATCCCGCGACTCAAGGTTATTGTTCTTC. It encodes CASSLSRDSRLLFF.

The gene calls are TRBV7-8 and TRBJ1-1; no clear D gene. The germline V and J ends were trimmed by 5 bases and 3 bases, with 16 bases remaining between them. Germline CDR1 and CDR2: SGHVS and FQNEAQ. CDR3 length: 15 residues. The CDR3 DNA follows: TGTGCCAGCAGCGGTGGGCGGGGAGGGTACACTGAAGCTTTCTTT. The encoded protein is CASSGGRGGYTEAFF.

This chain connects TRBV10-2 to TRBJ1-2; no definite D call. This CDR3 contains 16 residues. Trimming took 3 bases from V and 4 from J, leaving 18 bases between them. CDR1 and CDR2 from the germline V gene are WSHSY and SAAADI. The CDR3 loop is CASSDGPPLAFYGYTF. The CDR3 bases are TGCGCCAGCAGTGACGGACCACCCTTAGCGTTCTATGGCTACACCTTC.

The V call is TRBV10-3, the J call TRBJ2-7, with 9 bases matching TRBD1. Germline CDR1 is ENHRY and CDR2 is SYGVKD. The J segment lost 1 base and the V segment lost 6 bases, leaving 4 bases of the junction unmatched. The CDR3 totals 14 residues. DNA of the CDR3: TGTGCCATCAGGGGGGGACAGGGTTCCTACGAGCAGTACTTC. Protein product: CAIRGGQGSYEQYF.

The chain couples TRBV5-1 to TRBJ1-2, with D maybe TRBD1 (5 bases). The CDR3 is 13 residues long. Trimming shortened V by 0 bases and J by 6 bases, and 9 bases separated the two germline ends. Germline assignment: CDR1 SGHRS and CDR2 YFSETQ. The CDR3 loop reads CASSLVGVDGYTF. In nucleotides, the CDR3 is TGCGCCAGCAGCTTGGTAGGGGTTGATGGCTACACCTTC. Supplemented by reference TRBV5-1 and TRBJ1-2, the full variable domain reads KAGVTQTPRYLIKTRGQQVTLSCSPISGHRSVSWYQQTPGQGLQFLFEYFSETQRNKGNFPGRFSGRQFSNSRSEMNVSTLELGDSALYLCASSLVGVDGYTFGSGTRLTVV.

This chain uses TRBV7-9 with TRBJ2-5; no clear D. CDR1 SEHNR and CDR2 FQNEAQ come from the germline V gene (reference sequence). The CDR3 has 12 residues. V lost 5 bases and J 5 bases, leaving 9 bases between the germline ends. CDR3 DNA: TGTGCCAGCAGCCGTGTCCTGGAGACCCAGTACTTC. It specifies CASSRVLETQYF.

The chain has TRBV5-5 and TRBJ2-1; 8 bases map to TRBD2. The germline gives CDR1 SGHKS, CDR2 YYEKEE (reference sequence). The CDR3 has 15 residues. The J segment lost 4 bases and the V segment lost 0 bases, leaving 3 bases of the junction unmatched. The CDR3 here is CASSLGGGTYNEQFF. Here the CDR3 DNA reads TGTGCCAGCAGCTTGGGCGGGGGGACGTACAATGAGCAGTTCTTC.

This sequence joins TRBV5-8 and TRBJ2-7; D unclear. V dropped 4 bases and J dropped 2 bases, with 7 bases sitting between them. The CDR3 sequence is 12 residues long. Germline V CDR1 and CDR2: SGHTS, YDEGEE. The CDR3 loop is CASSPYAYEQYF. Here the CDR3 DNA reads TGTGCCAGCAGCCCCTACGCCTACGAGCAGTACTTC.

The V and J genes are TRBV4-3 and TRBJ1-3; 8 nucleotides line up with TRBD1. The CDR3 runs to 16 residues. Germline CDR1 LGHNA, CDR2 YSLEER. With V trimmed by 1 base and J by 4 bases, 6 bases remained unmatched. CDR3 in DNA: TGCGCCAGCAGCCAAGTGCAGGGGGCGCCCGGAAACACCATATATTTT. Its protein product is CASSQVQGAPGNTIYF.

The CDR3 is CASSSIGTGGVAFF. The CDR3 nucleotides are TGTGCCAGCAGTTCTATTGGGACAGGGGGTGTCGCTTTCTTT. This sequence joins TRBV4-2 and TRBJ1-1; 11 bases map to TRBD1. V trimming: 6 bases; J trimming: 11 bases; junction bases outside the gene matches: 11. This CDR3 has 14 amino acids. The V gene's germline CDR1 is LGHNA and CDR2 YNFKEQ.

J is TRBJ2-1 and V is TRBV5-1; 9 bases align to TRBD1. The CDR3 runs to 14 residues. Germline V gene sequence: CDR1 SGHRS, CDR2 YFSETQ. V lost 4 bases, J lost 5 bases, and 4 bases stayed unmatched. The CDR3 spells CASSMGQGHNEQFF. CDR3 DNA sequence: TGCGCCAGCAGCATGGGACAGGGCCACAATGAGCAGTTCTTC.

The rearrangement uses TRBV27 and TRBJ2-7, with a weak D call TRBD2 (6 bases). This CDR3 is 14 amino acids long. Deletions cut 6 bases from V and 7 bases from J, with 19 bases between. Germline V gene sequence: CDR1 MNHEY, CDR2 SMNVEV (reference sequence). The CDR3 nucleotides are TGTGCCAGCAGCCCCCGGGAGCTTACGTCGGAGCAGTACTTC. Residues: CASSPRELTSEQYF.

The V call is TRBV18, the J call TRBJ2-1; 9 bases are a match to TRBD1. After removal of 1 base from V and 5 bases from J, the junction contained 3 bases not matched to a gene. Germline values: CDR1 KGHSH, CDR2 LQKENI. The CDR3 runs 15 residues. The CDR3 protein is CASSPLRTGDNEQFF. CDR3 nucleotides: TGTGCCAGCTCACCACTACGGACAGGGGACAATGAGCAGTTCTTC.

V usage is TRBV6-5 and J usage is TRBJ2-5, with D hard to call. The CDR3 is 14 amino acids. The V gene lost 2 bases and the J gene lost 12 bases, with 19 bases spanning the gap. Germline V gene lookup returns CDR1 MNHEY and CDR2 SVGAGI. CDR3 bases: TGTGCCAGCAGTTACGAACCCCAGACCCCGAGGAAGTACTTC. Encoded protein: CASSYEPQTPRKYF.

The CDR3 here is CASSYSFRYSYEQYF. CDR3 DNA sequence: TGTGCCAGCAGTTACTCCTTTAGATACTCCTACGAGCAGTACTTC. The chain employs TRBV6-5 and TRBJ2-7; no clear D. Germline CDR1 and CDR2: MNHEY and SVGAGI. Trimming shortened V by 0 bases and J by 0 bases, and 9 bases separated the two germline ends. The length of the CDR3 is 15 residues.

The chain recombines TRBV27 with TRBJ2-3; 7 bases match TRBD2. This CDR3 comprises 15 residues. With 4 bases clipped from V and 0 bases from J, the junction kept 4 bases outside the gene matches. Germline CDR1 is MNHEY and CDR2 is SMNVEV (reference sequence). CDR3 sequence (DNA): TGTGCCAGCAGTTCCCCGGGACTAAGCACAGATACGCAGTATTTT. Translating gives CASSSPGLSTDTQYF.

J is TRBJ2-7 and V is TRBV29-1, with 11 bases aligning to TRBD2. After removal of 7 bases from V and 0 bases from J, the junction contained 8 bases not matched to a gene. The CDR3 covers 15 residues. Germline assignment: CDR1 SQVTM and CDR2 ANQGSEA. The CDR3 DNA is TGCAGCGCTGGGCTAGCGGGAGGTCACTCCTACGAGCAGTACTTC. Translated: CSAGLAGGHSYEQYF.

V is TRBV11-3 and J is TRBJ2-7; 11 positions agree with TRBD1. The CDR3 consists of 15 residues. Looked up from germline, CDR1 is SGHNT and CDR2 is YENEEA. J gave up 5 bases and V 4 bases, and 7 bases lay outside the gene matches. The CDR3 nucleotides are TGTGCCAGCAGCTCATCCGGGACAGGGGGGAACGAGCAGTACTTC. This codes for CASSSSGTGGNEQYF.